The present TCR beta chain was sequenced within a study of blood T cell repertoires in COVID-19. The overall study: PBMCs, B-cell-depleted T cells, or T cells were the source of the cDNA or gDNA that made up the material.

Per the original data handling: Reference gene primer amplification yielded estimated nucleated cell counts. Produced via immunoSEQ multiplex PCR; TCRdb's table is partial and in-frame only. D and trimming were read from the DNA, whereas the V and J calls and clone size are those reported in that table. This sample has 250,000 to 350,000 clones, with more than 80% found just once. V was cut by 3 bases and J by 7 bases, with 18 bases left in between. The CDR3 is made up of 15 amino acids. CDR1 is MGHDK, CDR2 SYGVNS, per germline. J is TRBJ1-1 and V is TRBV25-1; D remains ambiguous. Specimen: peripheral blood. This clonotype originated in a woman between 50 and 59 years old with COVID-19, enrolled during active disease. CDR3 sequence (DNA): TGTGCCAGCAGTGAGACCCTAGCGGGCGCTAATGAAGCTTTCTTT. Its translation is CASSETLAGANEAFF.